Reported below is one T cell receptor (beta chain). These data come from a study of T cell changes during pregnancy in multiple sclerosis. Here immunoSEQ multiplex PCR was the method, and the copy in TCRdb shows in-frame clones only, minus some. Here the sample spans approximately 65,000 clones, 90% to 97% being singletons. This CDR3 has 17 amino acids. V lost 2 bases to trimming and J lost 4 bases; unmatched junction nucleotides: 4. CDR1 ENHRY and CDR2 SYGVKD come from the germline V gene. Sequencing used CD8+ T cells from peripheral blood mononuclear cells, obtained after pregnancy. This receptor was obtained from a female donor with multiple sclerosis, enrolled in a pregnancy study. The chain links TRBV10-3 to TRBJ2-5, with TRBD2 identical over 16 bases. DNA of the CDR3: TGTGCCATCAGTGAGCCGGGACTAGCGGGAGGGCCAGAGACCCAGTACTTC. It translates to CAISEPGLAGGPETQYF.